The count of the clone carrying this TCR beta chain is one. Its antigen remains unknown. The entry originates in a study of long-term antiretroviral therapy in people with HIV. Study summary: There is a gap of about a decade between the earliest samples and the later 2015 immediate-ART recommendation.

No fewer than two post-ART and no fewer than one pre-ART PBMC samples existed for each donor. Overall study findings and caveats: In samples taken after ART, diversity increased but remained below transplant donor control levels.

CDR1 KGHSH and CDR2 LQKENI come from the germline V gene. Trimming stripped 1 base from V and 0 bases from J, with 16 bases between. The CDR3 length is 17 residues. Version v3.0 of the immunoSEQ assay ran at survey level. Sequencing was performed with immunoSEQ multiplex PCR; in TCRdb, only in-frame clones are kept and a portion is missing. The data hold 20,000 to 25,000 clones, with approximately 87% observed a single time. The rearrangement links TRBV18 to TRBJ2-7, with unresolved D. This clonotype originated in a woman in her fifties or sixties with HIV. This material consisted of unsorted PBMCs, taken 2.6 years after starting antiretroviral therapy. CDR3 bases: TGTGCCAGCTCACCACGTCCCTCAACCGAAAGCTCCTACGAGCAGTACTTC. As protein: CASSPRPSTESSYEQYF.